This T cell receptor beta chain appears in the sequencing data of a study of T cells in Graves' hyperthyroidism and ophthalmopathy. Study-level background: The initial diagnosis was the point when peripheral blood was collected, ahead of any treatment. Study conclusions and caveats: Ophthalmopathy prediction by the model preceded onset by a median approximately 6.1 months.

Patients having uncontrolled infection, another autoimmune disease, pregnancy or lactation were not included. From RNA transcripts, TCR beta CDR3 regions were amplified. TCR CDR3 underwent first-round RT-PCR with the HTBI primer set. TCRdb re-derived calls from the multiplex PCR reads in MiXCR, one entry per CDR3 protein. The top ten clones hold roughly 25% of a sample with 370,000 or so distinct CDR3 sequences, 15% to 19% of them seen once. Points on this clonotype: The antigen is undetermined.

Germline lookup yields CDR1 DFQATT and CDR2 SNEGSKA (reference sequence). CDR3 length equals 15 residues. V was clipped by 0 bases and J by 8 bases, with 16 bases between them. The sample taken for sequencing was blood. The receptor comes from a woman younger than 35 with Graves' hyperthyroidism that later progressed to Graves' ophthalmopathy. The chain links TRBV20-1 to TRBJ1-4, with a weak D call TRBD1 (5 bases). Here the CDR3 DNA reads TGCAGTGCTAGAGATCCGCTGGGGGAAGGGGAAAAACTGTTTTTT. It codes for CSARDPLGEGEKLFF.